Shown below are 15 T cell receptor beta chains from a single sample sequenced in a study of identical twins. TCRdb itself ran the 5' RACE reads through MiXCR, one entry per CDR3 protein. The sample carries about 790,000 distinct CDR3 sequences, 18% recorded once. These data also formed part of another study, on T cells expressing NK-cell markers.

What was sequenced was PBMCs. These receptor sequences come from a woman aged 18 to 35 in good health.

This clonotype occurred a few times. This chain links TRBV5-1 with TRBJ2-2, with D perhaps assigned TRBD1 or TRBD2 (5 bases each). The germline V and J ends were trimmed by 4 bases and 0 bases, with 10 bases remaining between them. Per the germline V gene, CDR1 is SGHRS and CDR2 is YFSETQ. The CDR3 length is 15 residues. The CDR3 sequence: CASSRDVANTGELFF. The CDR3 nucleotides are TGCGCCAGCAGCCGGGACGTCGCGAACACCGGGGAGCTGTTTTTT.

This chain connects TRBV5-1 to TRBJ2-1; 8 nucleotides match TRBD2. There are 21 residues in the CDR3. Per germline, CDR1 SGHRS and CDR2 YFSETQ. J lost 0 bases, V lost 4 bases, and 21 bases had no gene match. Written as DNA, the CDR3 is TGCGCCAGCAGCCTTCCAAACCCCGGGACTAGACCTCACTTCTCCTACAATGAGCAGTTCTTC. It encodes CASSLPNPGTRPHFSYNEQFF.

This chain links TRBV5-1 with TRBJ1-1; TRBD1 agrees at 9 bases. V was clipped by 5 bases and J by 3 bases; unmatched bases: 5. This CDR3 comprises 14 residues. From germline, CDR1 is SGHRS and CDR2 YFSETQ. DNA of the CDR3: TGCGCCAGCAGGAACCGGGACAGGGACACTGAAGCTTTCTTT. The encoded protein is CASRNRDRDTEAFF.

This clonotype has a handful of counts. The chain combines TRBV14 with TRBJ2-6; D remains unclear. CDR1 is SGHDN and CDR2 is FVKESK in the germline V gene. The CDR3 has 15 amino acids. The ends were cut back, 7 bases at V and 0 bases at J, with 10 bases in the middle. The CDR3 region has the DNA TGTGCCAGCACCTCTCACCACTCTGGGGCCAACGTCCTGACTTTC. Protein product: CASTSHHSGANVLTF. Full variable domain (rest looked up from reference TRBV14 and TRBJ2-6): EAGVTQFPSHSVIEKGQTVTLRCDPISGHDNLYWYRRVMGKEIKFLLHFVKESKQDESGMPNNRFLAERTGGTYSTLKVQPAELEDSGVYFCASTSHHSGANVLTFGAGSRLTVL.

Concerning this clonotype: A clone one base away is much larger, so this may be a read error. The chain carries TRBV12-3 or TRBV12-4 and TRBJ1-1; D not certain. V was trimmed by 5 bases and J by 7 bases, leaving 14 bases between them. The CDR3 is made up of 13 amino acids. The CDR3 loop reads CASSIGRVGEAFF. DNA for the CDR3: TGTGCCAGCAGTATTGGGCGGGTTGGTGAAGCTTTCTTT.

This clonotype was found a few times. This CDR3 reads CASRPHGGGNTEAFF. CDR3 DNA: TGTGCCAGCAGGCCCCACGGGGGCGGGAACACTGAAGCTTTCTTT. The chain carries TRBV12-3 or TRBV12-4 and TRBJ1-1; D is possibly TRBD1 (6 bases). This CDR3 comprises 15 residues. V was clipped by 6 bases and J by 1 base, with 15 bases between them.

This clonotype occurred a few times. The rearrangement joins TRBV6-5 to TRBJ2-3, with 7 bases matching TRBD2. Unmatched junction bases numbered 13, after V lost 2 bases and J lost 2 bases. CDR1 is MNHEY and CDR2 is SVGAGI in the germline V gene. The CDR3 runs to 18 residues. The CDR3 reads CASSYPKGAGTPTDTQYF. In nucleotides, the CDR3 is TGTGCCAGCAGTTACCCGAAAGGAGCGGGGACCCCCACAGATACGCAGTATTTT.

The V call is TRBV7-9, the J call TRBJ2-1, with D uncertain. CDR3 length equals 13 residues. CDR1 is SEHNR, CDR2 FQNEAQ, per germline (reference sequence). Trimming pared 7 bases from V and 7 bases from J, leaving 14 bases between. The CDR3 reads CASTPPPGNEQFF. CDR3 sequence (DNA): TGTGCCAGCACCCCCCCTCCCGGGAATGAGCAGTTCTTC. Looking up the rest from reference TRBV7-9 and TRBJ2-1 gives the full variable domain: DTGVSQNPRHKITKRGQNVTFRCDPISEHNRLYWYRQTLGQGPEFLTYFQNEAQLEKSRLLSDRFSAERPKGSFSTLEIQRTEQGDSAMYLCASTPPPGNEQFFGPGTRLTVL.

The chain recombines TRBV21-1 with TRBJ2-3; TRBD2 is the table's D call, not checked against the DNA. TRBV21-1 constitutes a pseudogene. The CDR3 covers 16 residues. The CDR3 spells CASSTGLALSTDTQYF. Here the CDR3 DNA reads TGTGCCAGCAGCACCGGACTAGCGCTGAGCACAGATACGCAGTATTTT.

The chain employs TRBV25-1 and TRBJ2-1; 11 nucleotides line up with TRBD2. The CDR3 totals 16 residues. The V and J ends lost 4 bases and 5 bases, in that order; junction bases with no gene match: 7. Looked up from germline, CDR1 is MGHDK and CDR2 is SYGVNS. The CDR3 loop is CASSVLLAGAHNEQFF. The CDR3 DNA reads TGTGCCAGCAGTGTTCTACTAGCGGGAGCACACAATGAGCAGTTCTTC. Together with reference TRBV25-1 and TRBJ2-1, the CDR3 gives the full variable domain: EADIYQTPRYLVIGTGKKITLECSQTMGHDKMYWYQQDPGMELHLIHYSYGVNSTEKGDLSSESTVSRIRTEHFPLTLESARPSHTSQYLCASSVLLAGAHNEQFFGPGTRLTVL.

This clonotype was picked up a small number of times. J is TRBJ2-7 and V is TRBV10-3, with 14 bases that match TRBD2. V was clipped by 5 bases and J by 7 bases; unmatched bases: 4. The germline V gene encodes CDR1 ENHRY and CDR2 SYGVKD. This CDR3 spans 14 amino acids. Here the CDR3 reads CAISLTSGRGEQYF. CDR3 coding DNA: TGTGCCATCAGTTTGACTAGCGGGAGGGGAGAGCAGTACTTC.

J is TRBJ2-5 and V is TRBV20-1, with 9 bases matching TRBD2. With 1 base clipped from V and 5 bases from J, the junction kept 8 bases outside the gene matches. The CDR3 extends over 15 amino acids. Germline V gene lookup returns CDR1 DFQATT and CDR2 SNEGSKA (reference sequence). This chain's CDR3 is CSARGPTSGAETQYF. The CDR3 nucleotides read TGCAGTGCTAGAGGCCCGACTAGCGGTGCGGAGACCCAGTACTTC.

The rearrangement uses TRBV20-1 and TRBJ2-1; the match to TRBD2 covers 10 bases. Germline V gene lookup returns CDR1 DFQATT and CDR2 SNEGSKA (reference sequence). This CDR3 is built from 15 residues. The CDR3 region is CTILAGRSSYNEQFF. DNA for the CDR3: TGCACTATACTAGCGGGAAGGAGCTCCTACAATGAGCAGTTCTTC.

This chain connects TRBV5-1 to TRBJ1-2; D might be TRBD1 (5 bases). Germline V lookup: CDR1 SGHRS, CDR2 YFSETQ. The CDR3 is made up of 13 amino acids. The V gene lost 4 bases and the J gene lost 4 bases, with 11 bases spanning the gap. CDR3 DNA sequence: TGCGCCAGCAGCGGGGGGATGATCTATGGCTACACCTTC. Residues: CASSGGMIYGYTF.

This clonotype was counted many times. The V call is TRBV12-3 or TRBV12-4, the J call TRBJ2-3; D possibly matches TRBD1 or TRBD2 (6 bases each). V shed 6 bases and J shed 6 bases, with 16 bases lying between them. The CDR3 contains 14 residues. CDR3: CASSKYGGGDTQYF. The CDR3 region has the DNA TGTGCCAGCAGCAAGTACGGGGGCGGGGATACGCAGTATTTT.